Listed below are T cell receptor beta chains from one sample, sequenced in a study of cytomegalovirus exposure and HLA in healthy donors. Clones were sequenced by immunoSEQ multiplex PCR, and TCRdb holds only the in-frame ones, with some missing. The profile covers around 150,000 clones, with approximately 85% appearing a single time and roughly 9.3% taken by the ten largest. Sequencing input: PBMCs. Receptors were obtained from a man between 18 and 35 years old in good health and CMV-seropositive. The CDR3 runs from the conserved cysteine through the conserved F or W. A D gene is named only where the DNA matches it firmly. The listing skips clone size in some rows; elsewhere it reads once, few, many or a size class.

>TRBV10-1|NA|NA|TRBJ2-5
TGCGCCAGCAGTGAGTCGGGCTACCCTAATGGGACCCAGTACTTC
CASSESGYPNGTQYF
>TRBV25-1|NA|NA|TRBJ2-4
TGTGCCAGCAGTGAGGAGGGGCCCAAAAACATTCAGTACTTC
CASSEEGPKNIQYF
>TRBV13|NA|once|TRBJ2-3
TGTGCCAGCAGTAGTAGCGAGCTAACCACAGATACGCAGTATTTT
CASSSSELTTDTQYF
>TRBV5-5|TRBD1|NA|TRBJ2-7
TGTGCCAGCAGCTCGCGGACAGGGGGAAACTACGAGCAGTACTTC
CASSSRTGGNYEQYF
>TRBV5-1|NA|NA|TRBJ2-7
TGCGCCAGCACCAGGGGGGCCTCCTCCTACGAGCAGTACTTC
CASTRGASSYEQYF
>TRBV5-5|NA|NA|TRBJ2-2
TGTGCCAGCAGCTTGTTTTCGGCCGGGGAGCTGTTTTTT
CASSLFSAGELFF
>TRBV5-4|NA|NA|TRBJ1-6
TGTGCCAGCAGCTCCGGGGAGGGTGCTTCACCCCTCCACTTT
CASSSGEGASPLHF
>TRBV13|NA|NA|TRBJ1-3
TGTGCCAGCAGCGTAACCCGGAGTTCTGGAAACACCATATATTTT
CASSVTRSSGNTIYF
>TRBV18|TRBD1|NA|TRBJ2-4
TGTGCCAGCTCACCCAAAGGGACAGGGGGCGCTTCGGTGGTAATTCAGTACTTC
CASSPKGTGGASVVIQYF
>TRBV13|NA|NA|TRBJ2-2
TGTGCCAGCAGCTTAGAGGCAGGGTTGGGGACCGGGGAGCTGTTTTTT
CASSLEAGLGTGELFF
>TRBV19|NA|NA|TRBJ2-4
TGTGCCAGTAGTCCCCGACATGTGGCCAAAAACATTCAGTACTTC
CASSPRHVAKNIQYF
>TRBV7-9|TRBD1|NA|TRBJ2-7
TGTGCCAGCAGCCCCAGGACAGGGAGCTACGAGCAGTACTTC
CASSPRTGSYEQYF
>TRBV29-1|NA|NA|TRBJ1-5
TGCAGCGTTGGAGACGGGGGTGCTAGCAATCAGCCCCAGCATTTT
CSVGDGGASNQPQHF
>TRBV7-9|TRBD1|NA|TRBJ2-7
TGTGCCAGCAGCTTCAGGGACAGCGGAACCTACGAGCAGTACTTC
CASSFRDSGTYEQYF
>TRBV6-5|NA|NA|TRBJ1-1
TGTGCCACGAGGAGGGGGGGCACTGAAGCTTTCTTT
CATRRGGTEAFF
>TRBV30|NA|NA|TRBJ1-6
TGTGCCTCGGATTCACCCCTCCACTTT
CASDSPLHF